This TCR beta chain was recovered during a study of T cell responses to AZD1222 COVID-19 vaccine. Study findings and constraints: The peak T cell response came first, and repertoires were sampled only after it. In the spike-specific TCR repertoire, nearly half reportedly target unmutated variant regions. Donor demographics were predominantly white British with a female majority; clonal diversity may be underestimated.

Per the germline V gene, CDR1 is LGHNA and CDR2 is YSLEER. This CDR3 comprises 15 residues. With 1 base clipped from V and 4 bases from J, the junction kept 3 bases outside the gene matches. Measured with immunoSEQ multiplex PCR; TCRdb has only the in-frame clones, and not every one. The sample yields about 110,000 clones, over 85% seen once. Both about-4-week and about-12-week second-dose recipients were combined. Points on this clone: Its antigen is still unknown.

This sequence joins TRBV4-3 and TRBJ2-1, with 8 bases lining up with TRBD2. The TCR originated in an adult who received the AZD1222 COVID-19 vaccine. The input for sequencing was peripheral blood, taken 28 days after the second AZD1222 dose. The CDR3 reads CASSQGVAGYNEQFF. The CDR3 DNA sequence: TGCGCCAGCAGCCAAGGGGTAGCGGGGTACAATGAGCAGTTCTTC.